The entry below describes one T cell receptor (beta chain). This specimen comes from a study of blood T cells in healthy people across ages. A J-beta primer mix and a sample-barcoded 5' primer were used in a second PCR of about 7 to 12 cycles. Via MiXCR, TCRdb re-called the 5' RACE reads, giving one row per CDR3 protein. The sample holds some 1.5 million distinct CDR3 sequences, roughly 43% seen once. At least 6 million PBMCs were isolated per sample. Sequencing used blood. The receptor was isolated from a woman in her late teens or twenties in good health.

This CDR3 is CASRQLLQGEAFF. In DNA form, the CDR3 reads TGTGCCAGCAGACAGCTCCTCCAAGGTGAAGCTTTCTTT. The V and J genes are TRBV28 and TRBJ1-1; D gene ambiguous. There are 13 residues in the CDR3. V was pared by 6 bases and J by 7 bases, with 15 bases between. CDR1 MDHEN and CDR2 SYDVKM come from the germline V gene.